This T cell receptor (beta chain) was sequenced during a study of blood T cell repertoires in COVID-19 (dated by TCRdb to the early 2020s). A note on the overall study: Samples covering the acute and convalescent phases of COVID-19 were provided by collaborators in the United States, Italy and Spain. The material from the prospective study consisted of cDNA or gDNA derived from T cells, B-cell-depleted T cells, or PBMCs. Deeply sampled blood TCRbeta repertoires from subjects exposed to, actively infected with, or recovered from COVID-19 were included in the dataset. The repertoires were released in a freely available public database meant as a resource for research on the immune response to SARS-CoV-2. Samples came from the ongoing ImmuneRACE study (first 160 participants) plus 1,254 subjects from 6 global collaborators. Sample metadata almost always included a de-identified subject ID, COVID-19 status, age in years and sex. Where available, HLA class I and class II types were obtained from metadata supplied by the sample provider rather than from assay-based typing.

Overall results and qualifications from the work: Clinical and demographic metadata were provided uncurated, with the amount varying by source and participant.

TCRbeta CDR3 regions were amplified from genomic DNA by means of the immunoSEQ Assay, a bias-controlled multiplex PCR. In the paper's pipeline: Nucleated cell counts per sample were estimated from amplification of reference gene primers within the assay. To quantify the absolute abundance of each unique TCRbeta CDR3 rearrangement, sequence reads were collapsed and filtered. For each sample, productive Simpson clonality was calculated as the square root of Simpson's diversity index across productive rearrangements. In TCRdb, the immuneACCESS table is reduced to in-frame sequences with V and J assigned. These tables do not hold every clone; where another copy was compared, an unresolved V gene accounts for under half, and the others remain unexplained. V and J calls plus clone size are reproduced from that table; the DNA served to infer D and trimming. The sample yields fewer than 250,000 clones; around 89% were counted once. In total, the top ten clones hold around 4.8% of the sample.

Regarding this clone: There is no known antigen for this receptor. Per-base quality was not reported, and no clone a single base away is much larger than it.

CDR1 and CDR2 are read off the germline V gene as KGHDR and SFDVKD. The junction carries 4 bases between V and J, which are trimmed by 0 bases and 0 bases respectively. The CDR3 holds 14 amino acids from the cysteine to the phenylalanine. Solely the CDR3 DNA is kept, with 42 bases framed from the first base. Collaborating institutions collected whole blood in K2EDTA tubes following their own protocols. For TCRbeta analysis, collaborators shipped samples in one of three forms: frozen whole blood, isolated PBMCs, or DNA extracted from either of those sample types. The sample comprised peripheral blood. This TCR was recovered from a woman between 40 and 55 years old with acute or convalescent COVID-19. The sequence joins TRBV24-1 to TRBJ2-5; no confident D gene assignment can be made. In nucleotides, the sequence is TGTGCCACCAGTGATTTGACGGACCAAGAGACCCAGTACTTC. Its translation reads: CATSDLTDQETQYF.